The clone carrying this TCR beta chain was detected only a few times. Antigen unknown. This sample was included in a study of T cell repertoires in cytomegalovirus infection. TCRdb passed the reads through MiXCR, listing each CDR3 protein once. The data show some 920,000 distinct CDR3 sequences, about a third seen once. This CDR3 comprises 16 residues. The trim removed 6 bases at V and 3 bases at J, leaving 9 bases unmatched. The TCR was taken from a human donor in good health (CMV status not recorded). Some clones in this sample may be carry-over from other donors' samples. The input for sequencing was cultured CD8+ T cells from PBMCs, taken from culture after CMV antigen stimulation. The rearrangement links TRBV12-3 or TRBV12-4 to TRBJ1-4; 8 positions agree with TRBD1. The CDR3 bases are TGTGCCAGCAGGGGGGGACAGGAACGTTCTAATGAAAAACTGTTTTTT. Its translation: CASRGGQERSNEKLFF.